This TCR beta chain was observed in a study of OX40 agonist ivuxolimab in advanced cancers. Study-level background: Among those treated, three patients had partial responses, one with hepatocellular carcinoma and two with cutaneous melanoma.

Comments on this clone: Antigen unknown.

There are 12 residues in the CDR3. Between the trimmed V and J ends, which lost 2 bases and 1 base, there was a span of 2 bases. The germline CDR1 and CDR2 sequences are MNHNY and SVGAGI (reference sequence). With baseline, cycle 4 day 1, and cycle 7 day 1 as timepoints, blood was sampled. Libraries were prepared by immunoSEQ multiplex PCR; TCRdb keeps only in-frame clonotypes and omits some of them. Here the sample spans 55,000 to 70,000 clones, approximately 86% being singletons. Overall study findings and caveats: Antigens targeted by the expanded peripheral T cells were not determined.

The rearrangement uses TRBV6-6 and TRBJ1-1; D remains unclear. Sequencing was performed on CD4+ or CD8+ T cells sorted from blood, taken in a trial of the OX40 agonist ivuxolimab. This receptor was obtained from an adult with an advanced solid tumor such as melanoma, head and neck, liver or kidney cancer. This CDR3 reads CASSYRNTEAFF. The CDR3 nucleotides are TGTGCCAGCAGTTACCGGAACACTGAAGCTTTCTTT.